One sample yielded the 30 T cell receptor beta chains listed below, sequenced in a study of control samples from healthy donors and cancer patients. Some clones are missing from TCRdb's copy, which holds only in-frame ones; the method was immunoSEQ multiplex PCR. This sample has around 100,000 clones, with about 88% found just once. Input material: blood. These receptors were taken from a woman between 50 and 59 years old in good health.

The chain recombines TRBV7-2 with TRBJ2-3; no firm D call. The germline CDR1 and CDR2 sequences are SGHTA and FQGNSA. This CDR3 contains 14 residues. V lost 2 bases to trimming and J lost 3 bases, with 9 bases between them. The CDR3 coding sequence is TGTGCCAGCAGCTTACTGGGGATTACAGATACGCAGTATTTT. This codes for CASSLLGITDTQYF.

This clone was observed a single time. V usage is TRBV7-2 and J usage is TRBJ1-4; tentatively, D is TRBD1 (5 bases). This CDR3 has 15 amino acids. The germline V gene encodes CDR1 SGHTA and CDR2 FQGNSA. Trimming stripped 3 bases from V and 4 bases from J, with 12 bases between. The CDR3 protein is CASSFGGLGNEKLFF. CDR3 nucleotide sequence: TGTGCCAGCAGCTTCGGGGGACTAGGTAATGAAAAACTGTTTTTT.

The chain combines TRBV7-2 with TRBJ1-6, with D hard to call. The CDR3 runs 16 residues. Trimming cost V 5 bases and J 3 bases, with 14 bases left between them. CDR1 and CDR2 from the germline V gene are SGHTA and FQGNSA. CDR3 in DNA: TGTGCCAGCAGCCCGCCCGTGGGCCTCTATAATTCACCCCTCCACTTT. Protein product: CASSPPVGLYNSPLHF.

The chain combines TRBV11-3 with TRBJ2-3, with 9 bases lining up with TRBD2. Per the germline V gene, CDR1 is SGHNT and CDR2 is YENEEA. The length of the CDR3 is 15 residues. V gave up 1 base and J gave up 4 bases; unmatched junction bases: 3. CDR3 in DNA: TGTGCCAGCAGCTTAGGGAAGCGGGGGGCAGATACGCAGTATTTT. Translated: CASSLGKRGADTQYF.

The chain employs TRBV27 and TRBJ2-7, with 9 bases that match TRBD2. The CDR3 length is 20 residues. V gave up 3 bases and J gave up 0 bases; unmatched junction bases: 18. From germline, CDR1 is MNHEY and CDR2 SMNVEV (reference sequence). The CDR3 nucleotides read TGTGCCAGCAGTTTTCGAACCGCCTGGCGGGGGGGCTTAAGCTCCTACGAGCAGTACTTC. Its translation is CASSFRTAWRGGLSSYEQYF.

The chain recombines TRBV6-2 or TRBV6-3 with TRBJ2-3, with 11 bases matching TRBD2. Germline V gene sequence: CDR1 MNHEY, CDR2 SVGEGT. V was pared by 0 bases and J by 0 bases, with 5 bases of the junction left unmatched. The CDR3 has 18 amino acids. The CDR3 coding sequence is TGTGCCAGCAGTTACTCGTTGGGACTAGCGGAAAGCACAGATACGCAGTATTTT. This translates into CASSYSLGLAESTDTQYF.

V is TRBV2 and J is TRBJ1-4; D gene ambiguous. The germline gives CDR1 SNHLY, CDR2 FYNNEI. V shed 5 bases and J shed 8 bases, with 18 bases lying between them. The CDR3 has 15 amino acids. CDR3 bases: TGTGCCAGCAGTCCCATCGGGAGTTACGGGGAAAAACTGTTTTTT. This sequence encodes CASSPIGSYGEKLFF. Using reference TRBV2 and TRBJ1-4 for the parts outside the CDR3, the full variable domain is EPEVTQTPSHQVTQMGQEVILRCVPISNHLYFYWYRQILGQKVEFLVSFYNNEISEKSEIFDDQFSVERPDGSNFTLKIRSTKLEDSAMYFCASSPIGSYGEKLFFGSGTQLSVL.

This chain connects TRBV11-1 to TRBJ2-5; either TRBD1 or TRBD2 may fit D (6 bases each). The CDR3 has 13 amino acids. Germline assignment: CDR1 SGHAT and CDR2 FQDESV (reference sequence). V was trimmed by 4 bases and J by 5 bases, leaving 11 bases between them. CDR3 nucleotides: TGTGCCAGCAGCTCCTGGGGGGCGGAGACCCAGTACTTC. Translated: CASSSWGAETQYF.

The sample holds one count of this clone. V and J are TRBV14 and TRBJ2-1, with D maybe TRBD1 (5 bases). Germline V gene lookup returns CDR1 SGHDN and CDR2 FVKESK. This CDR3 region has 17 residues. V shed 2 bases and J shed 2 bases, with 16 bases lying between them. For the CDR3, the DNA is TGTGCCAGCAGCCAACTTCAACCCATCAGGGCCTACAATGAGCAGTTCTTC. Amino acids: CASSQLQPIRAYNEQFF.

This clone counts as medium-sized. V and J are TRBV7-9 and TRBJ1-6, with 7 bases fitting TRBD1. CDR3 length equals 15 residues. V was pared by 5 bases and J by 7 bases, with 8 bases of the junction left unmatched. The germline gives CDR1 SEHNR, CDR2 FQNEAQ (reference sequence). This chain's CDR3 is CASSPTGVGNSPLHF. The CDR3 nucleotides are TGTGCCAGCAGCCCCACAGGGGTTGGGAATTCACCCCTCCACTTT.

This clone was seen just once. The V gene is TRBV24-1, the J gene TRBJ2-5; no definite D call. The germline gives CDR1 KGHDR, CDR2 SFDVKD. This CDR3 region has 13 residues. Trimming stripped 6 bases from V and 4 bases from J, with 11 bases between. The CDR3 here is CATSSGLVETQYF. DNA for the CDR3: TGTGCCACCAGTTCCGGGTTGGTAGAGACCCAGTACTTC.

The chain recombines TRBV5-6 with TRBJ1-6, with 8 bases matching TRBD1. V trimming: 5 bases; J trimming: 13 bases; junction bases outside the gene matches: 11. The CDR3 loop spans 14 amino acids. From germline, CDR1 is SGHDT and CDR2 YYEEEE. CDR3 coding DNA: TGTGCCAGCAGTCACGACAGGGGAGTAGGGCCCCTCCACTTT. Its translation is CASSHDRGVGPLHF. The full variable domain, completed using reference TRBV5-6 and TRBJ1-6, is DAGVTQSPTHLIKTRGQQVTLRCSPKSGHDTVSWYQQALGQGPQFIFQYYEEEERQRGNFPDRFSGHQFPNYSSELNVNALLLGDSALYLCASSHDRGVGPLHFGNGTRLTVT.

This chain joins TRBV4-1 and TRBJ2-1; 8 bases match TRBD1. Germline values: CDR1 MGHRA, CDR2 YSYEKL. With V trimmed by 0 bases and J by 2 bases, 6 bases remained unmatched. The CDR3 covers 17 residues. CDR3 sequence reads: CASSQEKDREPYNEQFF. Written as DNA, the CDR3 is TGCGCCAGCAGCCAAGAAAAGGACAGGGAACCCTACAATGAGCAGTTCTTC.

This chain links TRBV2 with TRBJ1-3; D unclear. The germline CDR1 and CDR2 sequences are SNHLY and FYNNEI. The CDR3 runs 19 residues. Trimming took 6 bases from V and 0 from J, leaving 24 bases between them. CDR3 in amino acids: CASRVWINGPDDSGNTIYF. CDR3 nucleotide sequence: TGTGCCAGCAGAGTATGGATCAACGGACCGGACGACTCTGGAAACACCATATATTTT.

The CDR3 DNA is TGTGCCAGCAGCCGTGCCGGGCGGGGGACAGATACGCAGTATTTT. Translated: CASSRAGRGTDTQYF. The chain employs TRBV27 and TRBJ2-3; 7 nucleotides align to TRBD2. Germline trimming cut 6 bases from V and 3 bases from J; bases unmatched to any gene: 9. The germline CDR1 and CDR2 sequences are MNHEY and SMNVEV (reference sequence). The CDR3 consists of 15 residues.

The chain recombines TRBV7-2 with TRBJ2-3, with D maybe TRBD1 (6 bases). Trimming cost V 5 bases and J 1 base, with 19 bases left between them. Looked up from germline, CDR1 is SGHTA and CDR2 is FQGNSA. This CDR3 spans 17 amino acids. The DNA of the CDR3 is TGTGCCAGCAGCCCCCAAGGGGCTTCAGGGGGCACAGATACGCAGTATTTT. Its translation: CASSPQGASGGTDTQYF.

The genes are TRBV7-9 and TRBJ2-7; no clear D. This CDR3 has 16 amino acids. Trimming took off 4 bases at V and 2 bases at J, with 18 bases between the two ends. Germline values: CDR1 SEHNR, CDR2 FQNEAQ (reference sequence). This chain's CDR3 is CASSWTDLPRPYEQYF. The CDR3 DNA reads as TGTGCCAGCAGCTGGACGGACCTCCCCAGGCCCTACGAGCAGTACTTC.

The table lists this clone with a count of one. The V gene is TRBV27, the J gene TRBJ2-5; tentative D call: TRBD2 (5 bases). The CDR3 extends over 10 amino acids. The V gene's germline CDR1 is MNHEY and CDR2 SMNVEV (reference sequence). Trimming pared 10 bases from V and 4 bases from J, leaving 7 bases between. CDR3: CATRGETQYF. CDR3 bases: TGTGCCACCCGGGGAGAGACCCAGTACTTC.

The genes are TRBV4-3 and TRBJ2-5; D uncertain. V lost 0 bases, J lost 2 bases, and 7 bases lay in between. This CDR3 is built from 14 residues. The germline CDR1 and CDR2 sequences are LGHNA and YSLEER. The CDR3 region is CASSQDVSQETQYF. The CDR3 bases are TGCGCCAGCAGCCAAGACGTTTCACAAGAGACCCAGTACTTC.

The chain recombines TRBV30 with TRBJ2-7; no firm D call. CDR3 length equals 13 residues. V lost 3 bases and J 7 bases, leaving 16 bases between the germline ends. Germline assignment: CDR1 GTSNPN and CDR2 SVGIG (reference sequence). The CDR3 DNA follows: TGTGCCTGGAGCGCAGGCCGGAGAATGGAGCAGTACGTC. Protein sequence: CAWSAGRRMEQYV.

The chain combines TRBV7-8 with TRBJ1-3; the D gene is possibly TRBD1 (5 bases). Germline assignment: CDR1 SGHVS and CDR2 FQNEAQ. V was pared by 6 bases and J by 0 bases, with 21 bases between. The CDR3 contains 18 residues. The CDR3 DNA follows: TGTGCCAGCAGTTATTACGGGAGCAGGGAAAACTCTGGAAACACCATATATTTT. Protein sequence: CASSYYGSRENSGNTIYF. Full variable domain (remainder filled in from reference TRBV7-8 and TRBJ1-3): GAGVSQSPRYKVAKRGQDVALRCDPISGHVSLFWYQQALGQGPEFLTYFQNEAQLDKSGLPSDRFFAERPEGSVSTLKIQRTQQEDSAVYLCASSYYGSRENSGNTIYFGEGSWLTVV.

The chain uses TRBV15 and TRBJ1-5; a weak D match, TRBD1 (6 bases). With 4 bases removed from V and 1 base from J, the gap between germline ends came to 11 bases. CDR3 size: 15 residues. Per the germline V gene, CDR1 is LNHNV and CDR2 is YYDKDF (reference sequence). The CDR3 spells CATSTRGGSNQPQHF. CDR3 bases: TGTGCCACCAGCACCAGGGGTGGAAGCAATCAGCCCCAGCATTTT.

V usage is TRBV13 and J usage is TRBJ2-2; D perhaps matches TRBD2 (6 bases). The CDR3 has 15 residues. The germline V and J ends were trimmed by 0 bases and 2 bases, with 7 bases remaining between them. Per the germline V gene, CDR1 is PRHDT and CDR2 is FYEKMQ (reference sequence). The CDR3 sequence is CASSLGDYNTGELFF. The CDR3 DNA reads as TGTGCCAGCAGCTTAGGGGACTACAACACCGGGGAGCTGTTTTTT.

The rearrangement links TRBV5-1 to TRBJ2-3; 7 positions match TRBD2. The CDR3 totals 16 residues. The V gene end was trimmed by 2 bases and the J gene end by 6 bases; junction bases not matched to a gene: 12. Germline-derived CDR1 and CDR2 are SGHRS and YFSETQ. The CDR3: CASSLLAGVAWDTQYF. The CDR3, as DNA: TGCGCCAGCAGCTTACTCGCGGGAGTAGCGTGGGATACGCAGTATTTT. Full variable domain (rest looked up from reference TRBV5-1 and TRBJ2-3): KAGVTQTPRYLIKTRGQQVTLSCSPISGHRSVSWYQQTPGQGLQFLFEYFSETQRNKGNFPGRFSGRQFSNSRSEMNVSTLELGDSALYLCASSLLAGVAWDTQYFGPGTRLTVL.

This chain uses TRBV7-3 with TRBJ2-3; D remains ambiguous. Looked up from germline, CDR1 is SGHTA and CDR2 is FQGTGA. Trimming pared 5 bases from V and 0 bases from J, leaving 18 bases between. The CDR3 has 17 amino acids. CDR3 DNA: TGTGCCAGCAGCCCAAGGTCGTCTGGCCGCAGCACAGATACGCAGTATTTT. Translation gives CASSPRSSGRSTDTQYF.

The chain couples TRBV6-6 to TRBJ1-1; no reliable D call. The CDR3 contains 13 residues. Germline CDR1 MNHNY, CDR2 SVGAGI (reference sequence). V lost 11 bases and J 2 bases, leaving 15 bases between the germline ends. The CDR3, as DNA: TGTGCCCTTCACTTTACTGTTAACACTGAAGCTTTCTTT. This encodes CALHFTVNTEAFF.

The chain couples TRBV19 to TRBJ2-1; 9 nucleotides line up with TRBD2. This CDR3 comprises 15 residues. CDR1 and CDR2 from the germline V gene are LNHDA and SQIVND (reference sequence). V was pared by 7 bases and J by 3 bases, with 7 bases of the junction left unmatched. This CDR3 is CASTFSGRLYNEQFF. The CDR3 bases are TGTGCCAGTACCTTTAGCGGGAGACTCTACAATGAGCAGTTCTTC.

The CDR3 sequence: CASSDLAPGLKSTDTQYF. CDR3 in DNA: TGTGCCAGCAGCGATTTAGCCCCCGGCCTGAAAAGCACAGATACGCAGTATTTT. The chain employs TRBV5-6 and TRBJ2-3; no clear D. The V and J ends lost 4 bases and 0 bases respectively, with 21 bases between them. Germline V lookup: CDR1 SGHDT, CDR2 YYEEEE. The CDR3 is made up of 18 amino acids.

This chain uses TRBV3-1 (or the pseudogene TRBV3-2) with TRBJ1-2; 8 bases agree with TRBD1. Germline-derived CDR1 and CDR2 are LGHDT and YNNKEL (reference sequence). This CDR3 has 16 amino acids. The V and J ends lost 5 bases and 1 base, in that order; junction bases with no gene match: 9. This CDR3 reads CASSGTGRQFNYGYTF. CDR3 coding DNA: TGTGCCAGCAGCGGGACAGGCCGACAATTTAACTATGGCTACACCTTC.

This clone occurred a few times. CDR3 sequence reads: CAGREERDTEAFF. In DNA, the CDR3 is TGCGCCGGACGGGAGGAAAGGGACACTGAAGCTTTCTTT. The rearrangement joins TRBV5-1 to TRBJ1-1; D gene unclear. V lost 10 bases, J lost 3 bases, and 16 bases lay in between. The CDR3 has 13 amino acids. Germline V CDR1 and CDR2: SGHRS, YFSETQ.